Listed here are 20 T cell receptor beta chains from one sample, sequenced in a study of cytomegalovirus exposure and HLA in healthy donors. A multiplex PCR was run with 60 Vbeta primers and 13 Jbeta primers. The assay was immunoSEQ multiplex PCR, and TCRdb's table has in-frame clones only and misses some. The sample has 200,000 to 250,000 clones; approximately 78% are singletons. Sequencing was carried out using PBMCs. The receptors stem from a middle-aged woman in good health and CMV-seronegative.

The chain links TRBV30 to TRBJ2-1, with TRBD2 identical over 7 bases. Germline trimming cut 2 bases from V and 8 bases from J; bases unmatched to any gene: 12. Germline loops: CDR1 GTSNPN, CDR2 SVGIG (reference sequence). This CDR3 is 15 amino acids long. For the CDR3, the DNA is TGTGCCTGGAGTAACCGACTAGCAAGTACGGATGAGCAGTTCTTC. This gives the protein CAWSNRLASTDEQFF.

V and J are TRBV6-5 and TRBJ2-7; weak D call: TRBD2 (5 bases). Germline CDR1 is MNHEY and CDR2 is SVGAGI. This CDR3 region has 12 residues. V gave up 2 bases and J gave up 7 bases, with 9 bases separating them. The CDR3 protein is CASSYPTGEQYF. The CDR3 DNA reads TGTGCCAGCAGTTACCCGACGGGGGAGCAGTACTTC.

This chain connects TRBV30 to TRBJ2-3, with 7 bases identical to TRBD1. CDR3 length: 19 amino acids. The J segment lost 3 bases and the V segment lost 1 base, leaving 19 bases of the junction unmatched. Per the germline V gene, CDR1 is GTSNPN and CDR2 is SVGIG (reference sequence). The CDR3 DNA follows: TGTGCCTGGAGTGATTATCTACCGGGACAGCCTTTCTCTACAGATACGCAGTATTTT. This encodes CAWSDYLPGQPFSTDTQYF.

The chain employs TRBV7-3 and TRBJ1-1, with TRBD1 matching 7 bases. This CDR3 contains 15 residues. With V trimmed by 2 bases and J by 5 bases, 8 bases remained unmatched. Germline-derived CDR1 and CDR2 are SGHTA and FQGTGA. Here the CDR3 DNA reads TGTGCCAGCAGCTTAGCTACAGGGGTTAGGACTGAAGCTTTCTTT. Its protein is CASSLATGVRTEAFF.

The chain recombines TRBV28 with TRBJ1-1, with 8 bases matching TRBD1. The CDR3 is 17 amino acids. Germline V gene lookup returns CDR1 MDHEN and CDR2 SYDVKM. V shed 4 bases and J 1 base; nucleotides not matched to a gene: 11. The CDR3 protein is CASSSGGGWGKNTEAFF. In DNA form, the CDR3 reads TGTGCCAGCAGTTCAGGGGGCGGGTGGGGGAAGAACACTGAAGCTTTCTTT.

V gene TRBV6-1 combines with J gene TRBJ2-3; 12 positions agree with TRBD2. Unmatched junction bases numbered 7, after V lost 4 bases and J lost 2 bases. The CDR3 contains 17 residues. Germline V gene data show CDR1 as MNHNS and CDR2 as SASEGT. The CDR3 nucleotides read TGTGCCAGCAGTGGACTCGGACTAGCGGGGCCCACAGATACGCAGTATTTT. It encodes CASSGLGLAGPTDTQYF.

The chain has TRBV7-2 and TRBJ2-7, with 11 bases fitting TRBD1. CDR1 is SGHTA, CDR2 FQGNSA, per germline. J lost 6 bases, V lost 4 bases, and 5 bases had no gene match. CDR3 size: 14 residues. DNA of the CDR3: TGTGCCAGCAGCTCCTGGACAGGGGGCAGCGAGCAGTACTTC. It yields the protein CASSSWTGGSEQYF.

The chain joins TRBV4-1 to TRBJ1-2, with D perhaps TRBD1 (5 bases). The germline V gene encodes CDR1 MGHRA and CDR2 YSYEKL. The V end was cut by 1 base, the J end by 5 bases, with 26 bases between. CDR3 length: 19 residues. As DNA, the CDR3 is TGCGCCAGCAGCCAAGTGTTGGGGCCCCTACCTCCGTCCCATTATGGCTACACCTTC. This sequence encodes CASSQVLGPLPPSHYGYTF.

This chain connects TRBV4-1 to TRBJ2-1, with a tentative D call TRBD1 (6 bases). Germline loops: CDR1 MGHRA, CDR2 YSYEKL. The CDR3 spans 19 residues. Trimming removed 0 bases at V and 0 bases at J, with 18 bases between. Here the CDR3 DNA reads TGCGCCAGCAGCCAAGATTTTTTCCAGGGGCCCCTCTCCTACAATGAGCAGTTCTTC. Protein sequence: CASSQDFFQGPLSYNEQFF.

The V call is TRBV6-5, the J call TRBJ2-2; TRBD2 might be the D (5 bases). Germline V gene sequence: CDR1 MNHEY, CDR2 SVGAGI. This CDR3 has 14 amino acids. V lost 0 bases, J lost 11 bases, and 13 bases lay in between. The CDR3 coding sequence is TGTGCCAGCAGTTACTCGAGCGGAGGCGGAGAGCTGTTTTTT. It translates to CASSYSSGGGELFF.

The CDR3: CASSPLGGQGEAFF. The CDR3 DNA reads TGCGCCAGCAGCCCCCTCGGGGGGCAGGGTGAAGCTTTCTTT. This sequence joins TRBV5-1 and TRBJ1-1, with a possible D match to TRBD1 (6 bases). Per germline, CDR1 SGHRS and CDR2 YFSETQ. The CDR3 extends over 14 amino acids. Deletions cut 4 bases from V and 7 bases from J, with 17 bases between.

J is TRBJ2-3 and V is TRBV5-5; 8 bases agree with TRBD2. Germline loops: CDR1 SGHKS, CDR2 YYEKEE (reference sequence). The CDR3 has 15 amino acids. Germline trimming cut 4 bases from V and 2 bases from J; bases unmatched to any gene: 6. CDR3 coding DNA: TGTGCCAGCAGCCCGAGGACTAGCTACACAGATACGCAGTATTTT. It codes for CASSPRTSYTDTQYF.

This sequence joins TRBV6-5 and TRBJ1-1; D call uncertain. The CDR3 has 15 amino acids. CDR1 MNHEY and CDR2 SVGAGI come from the germline V gene. Deletions cut 3 bases from V and 1 base from J, with 12 bases between. Written as DNA, the CDR3 is TGTGCCAGCAGTTATGAAGCCCGCCCGAACACTGAAGCTTTCTTT. This translates into CASSYEARPNTEAFF.

The chain is built from TRBV2 and TRBJ2-2, with D maybe TRBD2 (6 bases). Trimming took off 3 bases at V and 0 bases at J, with 8 bases between the two ends. CDR3 size: 15 residues. Germline V gene sequence: CDR1 SNHLY, CDR2 FYNNEI. The DNA for the CDR3 is TGTGCCAGCAGTGAGGAGGGAGCGAACACCGGGGAGCTGTTTTTT. Translated, it gives CASSEEGANTGELFF.

The genes are TRBV7-9 and TRBJ2-1; TRBD1 matches 8 bases. Germline-derived CDR1 and CDR2 are SEHNR and FQNEAQ (reference sequence). The CDR3 is 12 residues long. V lost 4 bases, J lost 9 bases, and 2 bases stayed unmatched. The CDR3 DNA follows: TGTGCCAGCAGCTCTCAGGGGGCTGAGCAGTTCTTC. Its protein is CASSSQGAEQFF.

The sample holds a few counts of this clone. The chain carries TRBV14 and TRBJ1-1; weak D call: TRBD1 (5 bases). CDR1 and CDR2 (germline): SGHDN, FVKESK. The CDR3 has 15 residues. V was cut by 6 bases and J by 4 bases, with 18 bases left in between. The CDR3 sequence: CASSPTGGYVTEAFF. In DNA form, the CDR3 reads TGTGCCAGCAGTCCTACGGGGGGGTACGTCACTGAAGCTTTCTTT.

This chain links TRBV4-1 with TRBJ1-2, with D unresolved. There are 16 residues in the CDR3. Germline lookup yields CDR1 MGHRA and CDR2 YSYEKL. Trimming took off 0 bases at V and 1 base at J, with 12 bases between the two ends. The CDR3 DNA sequence: TGCGCCAGCAGCCAAGATCGTGCGGATTTTAACTATGGCTACACCTTC. Protein product: CASSQDRADFNYGYTF.

The V and J genes are TRBV19 and TRBJ1-1; D uncertain. Trimming removed 3 bases at V and 0 bases at J, with 11 bases between. The CDR3 is 15 amino acids. Germline CDR1 is LNHDA and CDR2 is SQIVND (reference sequence). The CDR3, as DNA: TGTGCCAGTAGTATGATGGCCACCATGAACACTGAAGCTTTCTTT. Translating gives CASSMMATMNTEAFF.

The chain uses TRBV6-6 and TRBJ2-7; TRBD1 might be the D (5 bases). The germline V gene has CDR1 MNHNY and CDR2 SVGAGI (reference sequence). The CDR3 length is 15 residues. V lost 0 bases and J 2 bases, leaving 11 bases between the germline ends. The CDR3 DNA sequence: TGTGCCAGCAGTTACTCTCGGGCAGGGACCTACGAGCAGTACTTC. Protein sequence: CASSYSRAGTYEQYF.

A single count supports this clone. The rearrangement joins TRBV30 to TRBJ1-2, with 7 bases matching TRBD1. V lost 1 base to trimming and J lost 4 bases; unmatched junction nucleotides: 9. This CDR3 region has 15 residues. Germline-derived CDR1 and CDR2 are GTSNPN and SVGIG (reference sequence). CDR3 residues: CAWSGDSGRFYGYTF. CDR3 nucleotides: TGTGCCTGGAGTGGGGACAGCGGGCGGTTCTATGGCTACACCTTC. Full variable domain (outside the CDR3, taken from reference TRBV30 and TRBJ1-2): SQTIHQWPATLVQPVGSPLSLECTVEGTSNPNLYWYRQAAGRGLQLLFYSVGIGQISSEVPQNLSASRPQDRQFILSSKKLLLSDSGFYLCAWSGDSGRFYGYTFGSGTRLTVV.